Listed below are T cell receptor beta chains from one sample, sequenced in a study of cytomegalovirus exposure and HLA in healthy donors. Generated by immunoSEQ multiplex PCR, the TCRdb table keeps only in-frame clones and is missing some. The sample carries 98,000 or so clones, over 60% recorded once. Sequencing was carried out using PBMCs. All receptors derive from a female donor in good health and CMV-seronegative. The CDR3 runs from the conserved cysteine through the conserved F or W. Fields, in order: D gene, V gene, J gene, clone size, CDR3 protein, CDR3 DNA. A D gene is named only where the DNA matches it firmly. Rows give clone size only sometimes, using once, few, many, or a class for an expanded clone.

NA	TRBV30	TRBJ1-2	NA	CAWTPTHNYGYTF	TGTGCCTGGACCCCGACACATAACTATGGCTACACCTTC
TRBD2	TRBV11-3	TRBJ2-1	few	CASSLKRGGNEQFF	TGTGCCAGCAGCTTAAAGCGGGGGGGCAATGAGCAGTTCTTC
NA	TRBV29-1	TRBJ1-6	NA	CSVEEGGAGSPLHF	TGCAGCGTTGAAGAAGGGGGGGCGGGGTCACCCCTCCACTTT
TRBD1	TRBV29-1	TRBJ2-2	NA	CSVPSGQRANTGELFF	TGCAGCGTCCCCTCGGGACAGAGGGCGAACACCGGGGAGCTGTTTTTT
NA	TRBV30	TRBJ1-5	NA	CAWRAQGPQPQHF	TGTGCCTGGAGGGCCCAGGGTCCCCAGCCCCAGCATTTT
NA	TRBV7-3	TRBJ2-3	few	CASSFIAVSPWGTDTQYF	TGTGCCAGCAGCTTCATCGCGGTCTCGCCATGGGGCACAGATACGCAGTATTTT
NA	TRBV27	TRBJ2-1	NA	CASTWGDSYNEQFF	TGTGCCAGCACTTGGGGGGACAGTTACAATGAGCAGTTCTTC
TRBD1	TRBV19	TRBJ1-4	NA	CASSMDPETGSEKLFF	TGTGCCAGTAGTATGGACCCCGAGACAGGGAGTGAAAAACTGTTTTTT
TRBD1	TRBV19	TRBJ2-3	NA	CASSQAGGMDTQYF	TGTGCCAGTAGTCAGGCAGGGGGAATGGATACGCAGTATTTT
NA	TRBV23-1	TRBJ2-1	NA	CASSQARGGVPPLDNEQFF	TGCGCCAGCAGTCAAGCCCGCGGCGGGGTCCCCCCCCTAGACAATGAGCAGTTCTTC
TRBD1	TRBV5-1	TRBJ2-7	NA	CASSSQGQGGYEQYF	TGCGCCAGCAGCTCGCAGGGACAGGGAGGGTACGAGCAGTACTTC
NA	TRBV7-9	TRBJ1-4	once	CASSFVQNEKLFF	TGTGCCAGCAGCTTCGTACAGAATGAAAAACTGTTTTTT
TRBD1	TRBV10-3	TRBJ2-7	NA	CAISVRRDRSSYEQYF	TGTGCCATATCTGTTAGGCGGGACAGGAGTTCCTACGAGCAGTACTTC
TRBD2	TRBV11-2	TRBJ2-3	NA	CASSSGLAGADTQYF	TGTGCCAGCAGCTCGGGACTAGCGGGAGCAGATACGCAGTATTTT
NA	TRBV9	TRBJ2-5	NA	CASSVDGVSQETQYF	TGTGCCAGCAGCGTAGATGGAGTATCCCAAGAGACCCAGTACTTC
NA	TRBV9	TRBJ2-3	once	CASGRQSTDTQYF	TGTGCCAGCGGTAGACAAAGCACAGATACGCAGTATTTT
NA	TRBV7-9	TRBJ2-2	NA	CASSSPRTGELFF	TGTGCCAGCAGCTCCCCGAGGACCGGGGAGCTGTTTTTT
TRBD1	TRBV10-3	TRBJ1-6	NA	CAISPGTGGVYSPLHF	TGTGCCATCAGTCCCGGGACAGGGGGCGTCTATTCACCCCTCCACTTT
TRBD2	TRBV5-1	TRBJ2-7	NA	CASSLPSGGTYEQYF	TGCGCCAGCAGCTTGCCCAGCGGGGGGACCTACGAGCAGTACTTC
NA	TRBV5-1	TRBJ1-2	NA	CASSLGGLTDGYTF	TGCGCCAGCAGCTTGGGAGGTCTTACGGATGGCTACACCTTC
TRBD2	TRBV7-6	TRBJ2-1	NA	CASSLASSGPYNEQFF	TGTGCCAGCAGCTTAGCCTCTAGCGGGCCCTACAATGAGCAGTTCTTC
NA	TRBV18	TRBJ2-7	few	CASSDNTYEQYF	TGTGCCAGCTCCGACAATACCTACGAGCAGTACTTC
TRBD2	TRBV9	TRBJ2-3	few	CASSVVGLAGNTQYF	TGTGCCAGCAGCGTAGTGGGACTAGCGGGAAATACGCAGTATTTT
TRBD2	TRBV6-1	TRBJ2-3	NA	CASNFAGGFPDTQYF	TGTGCCAGCAACTTCGCGGGAGGTTTTCCCGATACGCAGTATTTT
NA	TRBV25-1	TRBJ2-1	few	CASSELGSASSYNEQFF	TGTGCCAGCAGTGAATTGGGTAGCGCGAGCTCCTACAATGAGCAGTTCTTC
NA	TRBV21-1	TRBJ1-5	NA	CARQILIFGEGDKNQPQHF	TGTGCCAGACAGATCCTCATTTTCGGGGAGGGGGACAAAAATCAGCCCCAGCATTTT
TRBD2	TRBV14	TRBJ2-1	NA	CASSSLGTSFNEQFF	TGTGCCAGCAGTTCATTGGGGACTAGCTTCAATGAGCAGTTCTTC
TRBD2	TRBV7-9	TRBJ2-7	NA	CASATSSGGGPYEQYF	TGTGCCAGCGCGACTTCTAGCGGGGGGGGTCCCTACGAGCAGTACTTC
TRBD2	TRBV9	TRBJ2-3	once	CASSPRTSPDTQYF	TGTGCCAGCAGCCCACGGACTAGCCCAGATACGCAGTATTTT
NA	TRBV9	TRBJ1-5	few	CASSATGNQPQHF	TGTGCCAGCAGCGCGACAGGCAATCAGCCCCAGCATTTT
TRBD1	TRBV7-2	TRBJ1-2	NA	CASSSQGGQAFYGYTF	TGTGCCAGCAGCTCCCAGGGAGGACAGGCCTTTTATGGCTACACCTTC
NA	TRBV9	TRBJ2-7	NA	CASSVGAAGFYEQYF	TGTGCCAGCAGCGTAGGGGCGGCAGGGTTCTACGAGCAGTACTTC
TRBD1	TRBV5-5	TRBJ1-1	few	CASSWALQGMNTEAFF	TGTGCCAGCAGCTGGGCCTTACAGGGGATGAACACTGAAGCTTTCTTT
TRBD1	TRBV6-1	TRBJ1-4	NA	CASSEFPGQELKLFF	TGTGCCAGCAGCGAATTCCCGGGACAGGAACTAAAACTGTTTTTT
NA	TRBV9	TRBJ1-5	NA	CASSPGSGDFQPQHF	TGTGCCAGCAGCCCAGGGTCCGGGGACTTCCAGCCCCAGCATTTT
NA	TRBV19	TRBJ2-7	NA	CASSIRGGEGYEQYF	TGTGCCAGTAGTATTCGGGGCGGGGAAGGCTACGAGCAGTACTTC
TRBD2	TRBV28	TRBJ2-1	few	CASSPPSGMVNEQFF	TGTGCCAGCAGTCCCCCTAGCGGGATGGTCAATGAGCAGTTCTTC
TRBD1	TRBV2	TRBJ1-5	NA	CASTPGQGNQPQHF	TGTGCCAGCACCCCCGGACAGGGCAATCAGCCCCAGCATTTT
TRBD1	TRBV30	TRBJ1-5	NA	CAWRPPDREYQPQHF	TGTGCCTGGAGGCCCCCGGACAGGGAGTATCAGCCCCAGCATTTT
TRBD2	TRBV19	TRBJ2-3	once	CASIPGGSTDTQYF	TGTGCCAGTATACCGGGGGGTAGCACAGATACGCAGTATTTT
TRBD2	TRBV11-1	TRBJ2-1	NA	CASGAGSSYNEQFF	TGTGCCAGCGGAGCGGGGAGTTCTTACAATGAGCAGTTCTTC
NA	TRBV6-5	TRBJ2-7	once	CASSYSSSYEQYF	TGTGCCAGCAGTTACTCATCCAGCTACGAGCAGTACTTC
TRBD2	TRBV10-1	TRBJ2-1	NA	CASSERRLAERSYNEQFF	TGCGCCAGCAGTGAGAGACGACTAGCCGAGAGATCCTACAATGAGCAGTTCTTC
NA	TRBV28	TRBJ1-1	NA	CASTGTGLGAFF	TGTGCCAGCACAGGAACCGGCTTGGGAGCTTTCTTT
TRBD2	TRBV18	TRBJ2-7	NA	CASSPPGLAGGYEQYF	TGTGCCAGCTCACCGCCGGGACTAGCGGGAGGTTACGAGCAGTACTTC
NA	TRBV7-3	TRBJ2-1	NA	CASSFDGRKGDEQFF	TGTGCCAGCAGCTTCGACGGGAGGAAGGGGGATGAGCAGTTCTTC
NA	TRBV2	TRBJ1-2	few	CASREGGGYTF	TGTGCCAGCAGGGAGGGAGGTGGCTACACCTTC
NA	TRBV11-2	TRBJ2-2	NA	CASSLGAGNGELFF	TGTGCCAGCAGCTTAGGTGCAGGGAACGGGGAGCTGTTTTTT
NA	TRBV6-1	TRBJ2-4	NA	CASSEWQGRAKNIQYF	TGTGCCAGCAGTGAATGGCAGGGTCGAGCCAAAAACATTCAGTACTTC
TRBD1	TRBV28	TRBJ2-7	NA	CASIPFGAGGDEQYF	TGTGCCAGCATCCCATTCGGGGCAGGGGGCGACGAGCAGTACTTC
TRBD1	TRBV29-1	TRBJ1-4	NA	CSATGQLNEKLFF	TGCAGCGCGACGGGACAGCTTAATGAAAAACTGTTTTTT
TRBD1	TRBV23-1	TRBJ1-5	NA	CASSQSPRQGAGEFSNQPQHF	TGCGCCAGCAGTCAATCCCCCCGACAGGGGGCTGGAGAGTTTAGCAATCAGCCCCAGCATTTT
NA	TRBV7-6	TRBJ2-1	NA	CASSLGGGGTGHNEQFF	TGTGCCAGCAGCTTGGGAGGGGGCGGGACAGGACACAATGAGCAGTTCTTC
NA	TRBV5-1	TRBJ1-3	NA	CASSLGQNYRNTIYF	TGCGCCAGCAGCTTGGGGCAGAATTATAGAAACACCATATATTTT
TRBD1	TRBV2	TRBJ1-2	once	CASIYELFGTGDHYGYTF	TGTGCCAGCATCTACGAGCTGTTCGGGACAGGGGACCACTATGGCTACACCTTC
TRBD2	TRBV7-9	TRBJ2-1	NA	CASSLDGLAGGWDNEQFF	TGTGCCAGCAGCTTAGACGGGCTAGCGGGAGGGTGGGACAATGAGCAGTTCTTC
NA	TRBV18	TRBJ1-1	NA	CASSPRTTTEAFF	TGTGCCAGCTCACCAAGGACAACCACTGAAGCTTTCTTT
NA	TRBV7-6	TRBJ1-6	NA	CASSLAAGAGSPLHF	TGTGCCAGCAGCTTAGCCGCGGGGGCAGGTTCACCCCTCCACTTT
NA	TRBV28	TRBJ1-5	NA	CASSLGTGGNQPQHF	TGTGCCAGCAGTTTGGGGACGGGAGGCAATCAGCCCCAGCATTTT